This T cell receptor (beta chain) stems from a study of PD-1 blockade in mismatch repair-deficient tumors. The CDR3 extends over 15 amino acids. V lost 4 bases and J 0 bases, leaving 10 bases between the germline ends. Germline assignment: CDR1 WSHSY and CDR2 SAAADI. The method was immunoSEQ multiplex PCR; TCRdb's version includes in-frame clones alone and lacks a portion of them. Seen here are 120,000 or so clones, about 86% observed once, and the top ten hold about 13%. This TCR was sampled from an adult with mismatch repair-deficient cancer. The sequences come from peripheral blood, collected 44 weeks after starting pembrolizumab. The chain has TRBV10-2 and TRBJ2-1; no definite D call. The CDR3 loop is CASSGTESSYNEQFF. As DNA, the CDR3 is TGCGCCAGCAGTGGGACGGAGAGCTCCTACAATGAGCAGTTCTTC.